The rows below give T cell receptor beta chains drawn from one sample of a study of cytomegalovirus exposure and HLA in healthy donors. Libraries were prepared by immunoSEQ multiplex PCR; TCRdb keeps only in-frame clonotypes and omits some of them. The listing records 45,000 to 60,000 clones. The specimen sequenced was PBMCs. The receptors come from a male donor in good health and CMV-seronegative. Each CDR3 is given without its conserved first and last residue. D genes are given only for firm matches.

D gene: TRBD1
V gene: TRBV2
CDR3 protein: ASTSGTGVYGYT

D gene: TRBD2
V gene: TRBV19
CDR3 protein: ASSTLAGGKNEQF

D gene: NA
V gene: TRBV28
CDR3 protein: ASSTQGNAYEQY

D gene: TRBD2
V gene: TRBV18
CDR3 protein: ASSVAGGLETQY

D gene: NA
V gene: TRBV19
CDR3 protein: ASMPGGTDKQY

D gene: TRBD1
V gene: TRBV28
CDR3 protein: ASTRDRVQETQY

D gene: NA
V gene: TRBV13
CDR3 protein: ASSLSGANVLT

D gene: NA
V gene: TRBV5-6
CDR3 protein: ASSWATGGPIAKNIQY

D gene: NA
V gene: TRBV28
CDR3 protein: ASRLGAGTRGNTIY

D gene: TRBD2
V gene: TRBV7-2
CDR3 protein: ASSLASGGPSTDTQY